The 8 T cell receptor beta chains reported below all come from one sample, sequenced in a study of Graves' ophthalmopathy and Graves' hyperthyroidism. Investigators amplified TCR beta CDR3 regions from RNA transcripts. HTBI primers served in a first-round RT-PCR, which a second-round multiplex PCR followed. TCRdb reprocessed the multiplex PCR reads with MiXCR, giving one entry per CDR3 protein. In the table there are about 620,000 distinct CDR3 sequences, 20% to 25% of which are singletons. The sample consisted of peripheral blood. The receptors stem from a woman aged 18-29 years with stable Graves' hyperthyroidism. Some clones in this sample may be carry-over from other donors' samples.

This clonotype was seen more than once but under ten times. The chain carries TRBV11-3 and TRBJ1-2, with D possibly matching TRBD1 (5 bases). The CDR3 is 13 residues long. From germline, CDR1 is SGHNT and CDR2 YENEEA. The V and J ends lost 5 bases and 8 bases respectively, with 15 bases between them. CDR3 sequence: CASSKIGGEGYTF. As DNA, the CDR3 is TGTGCCAGCAGCAAAATAGGAGGGGAAGGCTACACCTTC.

This clonotype was found many times. The CDR3 bases are TGTGCCAGCAGCGGGGCCCGGTCAGGGGGCGCTGGGGCCAACGTCCTGACTTTC. Encoded protein: CASSGARSGGAGANVLTF. The V gene is TRBV9, the J gene TRBJ2-6, with TRBD1 identical over 8 bases. The V and J ends lost 3 bases and 2 bases, in that order; junction bases with no gene match: 10. The CDR3 has 18 residues. Germline CDR1 is SGDLS and CDR2 is YYNGEE.

The chain recombines TRBV28 with TRBJ1-5; a possible D gene is TRBD1 (5 bases). Germline-derived CDR1 and CDR2 are MDHEN and SYDVKM. The CDR3 has 14 residues. V lost 6 bases and J lost 6, with 15 bases in between. The CDR3 loop is CASSSGQWVQPQHF. Here the CDR3 DNA reads TGTGCCAGCAGCTCGGGGCAGTGGGTTCAGCCCCAGCATTTT.

This sequence joins TRBV3-1 and TRBJ1-5, with D unclear. CDR3 length: 15 amino acids. The germline CDR1 and CDR2 sequences are LGHDT and YNNKEL (reference sequence). Trimming pared 0 bases from V and 5 bases from J, leaving 11 bases between. The CDR3 loop is CASSQDLTDYQPQHF. Written as DNA, the CDR3 is TGTGCCAGCAGCCAAGATTTAACAGATTATCAGCCCCAGCATTTT.

The V and J genes are TRBV20-1 and TRBJ1-2; D is unresolved. Germline values: CDR1 DFQATT, CDR2 SNEGSKA (reference sequence). Trimming took 6 bases from V and 3 from J, leaving 20 bases between them. The CDR3 has 15 residues. The CDR3 bases are TGCAGTGCGAATGACGCGGGCCAGGAGGACTATGGCTACACCTTC. Encoded protein: CSANDAGQEDYGYTF.

This clonotype was detected ten times or more. The chain links TRBV15 to TRBJ1-2, with D possibly matching TRBD1 (5 bases). CDR3 length: 17 amino acids. Trimming removed 5 bases from V and 4 bases from J, with 23 bases in between. Germline V gene lookup returns CDR1 LNHNV and CDR2 YYDKDF (reference sequence). The CDR3 loop is CATSPHPTRTIRYGYTF. The CDR3 coding sequence is TGTGCCACCAGCCCTCACCCGACCCGGACAATCCGCTATGGCTACACCTTC.

This clonotype was counted ten times or more. The chain links TRBV6-2 or TRBV6-3 to TRBJ2-4; D ambiguous. The CDR3 spans 17 residues. Trimming took 2 bases from V and 3 from J, leaving 17 bases between them. Germline V gene data show CDR1 as MNHEY and CDR2 as SVGEGT. CDR3 loop: CASSYSLYARLKNIQYF. In DNA, the CDR3 is TGTGCCAGCAGTTACAGCCTCTACGCCCGGCTCAAAAACATTCAGTACTTC.

As for this clonotype: With a much larger clone just one base away, this may be a read error. The chain couples TRBV20-1 to TRBJ1-5; D possibly corresponds to TRBD1 (6 bases). This CDR3 contains 13 residues. Germline V gives CDR1 DFQATT, CDR2 SNEGSKA (reference sequence). The CDR3 sequence is CSFRGVANQPKHF. CDR3 DNA sequence: TGCAGTTTCAGGGGAGTGGCGAATCAGCCCAAGCATTTT.